This TCR beta chain originates from a study of shared clonotypes between healthy human individuals (dated by TCRdb to about 2020). Regarding the research as a whole: The cohort included a few men and a couple of women between 18 and 49 years of age. For each donor, CD4 naive and CD4 memory were each given three plates, CD8 naive was given two plates, and CD8 memory was given one plate. The study deeply sequenced blood TCR repertoires of about 5 healthy adults to estimate repertoire size and the extent of clonotype sharing between individuals. Libraries were prepared and TCR repertoires were sequenced by different laboratories using diverse techniques, in order to increase sequencing depth and limit assay-specific biases. Leukapheresis yielded between about 0.9 and 9.5 billion PBMCs per donor. Summary of the overall study and its limitations: Clonotypes shared by all four sorted-subset donors showed higher generation probabilities than non-shared clonotypes. Naive subsets generally had larger estimated clonotype richness than memory subsets. Across a few donors, 5% to 6% of naive CD4, approximately 3.6% of naive CD8, about 2.3% of memory CD4, and roughly 0.4% of memory CD8 clonotypes were shared. Pairwise subsampling indicated that sequencing depth was expected to affect the degree of clonotype sharing among donors. Incomplete sequencing was indicated by rarefaction of sorted-subset datasets, despite the large sequencing depth. Sampling was limited to blood, and TCR repertoires in tissue likely differ from TCR repertoires in blood. Because the study included a small number of donors, the genetic and exposure-history diversity represented was limited.

For the CD8 naive samples, CD45RO-negative cells were positively selected for CCR7, yielding a CD45RA+CCR7+ population from which TemRA cells were excluded. Donors were healthy HIV-negative adults with no recently reported acute infections or vaccinations. All donors were Caucasian adults living in Nashville, Tennessee, USA. Blood was collected by leukapheresis, and PBMCs were isolated by Ficoll-Histopaque density gradient centrifugation and then cryopreserved in liquid nitrogen vapor phase. Purity and quantity of every magnetically sorted T cell population were checked by analytical flow cytometry. From each sorted fraction, genomic DNA was isolated and quantified by UV absorbance on a Nanodrop 2000c. Using the deep immunoSEQ assay, TCR CDR3 regions were amplified from genomic DNA by multiplex PCR. Genomic DNA extracted from each cell subset was distributed evenly over all wells of several immunoSEQ 96-well plates, and each plate served as one replicate. For sorted subsets, each replicate PCR was loaded with approximately 200 ng genomic DNA, equivalent to some 31,000 T cell genomes. The purified libraries were quantified using a Qubit 3.0 fluorometer, sized with a Bioanalyzer 2100, and then quantified again using the KAPA Library Quantification kit. A separate single-read 150-cycle Illumina NextSeq 550 flow cell was used to sequence each immunoSEQ 96-well plate. In the authors' own workflow: The immunoSEQ output contained only junctional sequences without quality scores, so filtering could not match that applied to full-length reads. To assign V/J genes and CDR3, sequences were annotated against IMGT germline references using PyIR, a Python wrapper for IgBLAST v1.9. Reads were removed for weak V/J assignments (E-value above 1e-6), missing CDR3, stop codons, out-of-frame junctions, or ambiguous translated residues. V3J clonotypes were defined as sequences sharing the same inferred V gene, J gene, and CDR3 amino acid sequence. Percentage overlap between repertoires was computed as shared unique clonotypes divided by the size of the smaller repertoire. RTK rarefaction, the Chao1 estimator, and Recon v2.1 estimates of unobserved clonotypes were used to assess repertoire richness. Generation probabilities for all TCRbeta clonotypes obtained by the gDNA method from a handful of donors were computed using OLGA. The clones in this table, taken by TCRdb from immuneACCESS, are in-frame only. Not every clone is retained; where verified, under half of the shortfall comes from an unresolved V gene, and the cause of the rest is unknown. D and trimming come from the DNA, and the V and J calls and clone size come from that table. In this sample the table shows about 820,000 clones, approximately 92% of which occur a single time. The ten largest clones take up approximately 25% of the sample.

Of note for this clone: The antigen it recognizes is unknown. No much larger clone exists at a distance of one base, and base qualities are not known.

Source material: naive CD8+ T cells sorted from blood. This sample's cell subset or site label indicates: CD45RA+CCR7+. This TCR was recovered from a man younger than 45 in good health.

The nucleotide sequence reads as follows: TGTGCCAGCAGCTACGGGACAGCCGAGCAGTACTTC. The resulting protein is CASSYGTAEQYF. The chain joins TRBV5-5 to TRBJ2-7; the junction holds 7 bases that match TRBD1. After removal of 3 bases from V and 6 bases from J, the junction retains 3 bases not matched to a gene. The CDR3 runs 12 amino acids, cysteine and phenylalanine included. CDR3 DNA is the only sequence kept; it has 36 bases, read in frame from the first base. Taken from the germline V gene (reference sequence), the CDR1 and CDR2 loops are SGHKS and YYEKEE.